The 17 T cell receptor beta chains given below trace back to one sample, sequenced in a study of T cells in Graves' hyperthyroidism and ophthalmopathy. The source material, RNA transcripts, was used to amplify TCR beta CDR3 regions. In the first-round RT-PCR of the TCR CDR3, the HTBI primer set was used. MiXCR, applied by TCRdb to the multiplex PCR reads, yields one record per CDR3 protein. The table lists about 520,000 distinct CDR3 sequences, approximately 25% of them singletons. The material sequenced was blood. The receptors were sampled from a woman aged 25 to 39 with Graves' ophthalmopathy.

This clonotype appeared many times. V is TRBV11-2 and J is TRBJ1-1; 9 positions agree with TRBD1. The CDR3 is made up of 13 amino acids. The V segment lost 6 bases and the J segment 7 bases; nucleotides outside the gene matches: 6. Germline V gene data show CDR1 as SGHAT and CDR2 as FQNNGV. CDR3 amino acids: CASSVGTGIEAFF. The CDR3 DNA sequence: TGTGCCAGCAGTGTCGGGACAGGGATTGAAGCTTTCTTT.

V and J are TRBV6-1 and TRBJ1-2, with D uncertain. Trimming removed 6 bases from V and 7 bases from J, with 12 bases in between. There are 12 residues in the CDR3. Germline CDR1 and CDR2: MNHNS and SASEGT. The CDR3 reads CASRDPPSGYTF. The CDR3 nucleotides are TGTGCCAGCAGGGACCCTCCTAGTGGCTACACCTTC.

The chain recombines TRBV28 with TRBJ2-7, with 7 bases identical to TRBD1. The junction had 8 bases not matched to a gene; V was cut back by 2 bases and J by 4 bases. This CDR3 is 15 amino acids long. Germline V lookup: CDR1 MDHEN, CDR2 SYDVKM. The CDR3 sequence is CASSLAGTVNYEQYF. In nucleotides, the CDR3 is TGTGCCAGCAGTTTAGCCGGGACAGTGAATTACGAGCAGTACTTC.

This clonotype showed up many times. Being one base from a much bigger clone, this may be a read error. The CDR3 DNA is TGCAGTGCTAGGGGCAGGGGCCACGAGCAGTACTTC. Amino acid sequence: CSARGRGHEQYF. This sequence joins TRBV20-1 and TRBJ2-7; the D gene is possibly TRBD1 (6 bases). CDR3 length: 12 amino acids. Deletions cut 3 bases from V and 5 bases from J, with 11 bases between. The germline CDR1 and CDR2 sequences are DFQATT and SNEGSKA (reference sequence).

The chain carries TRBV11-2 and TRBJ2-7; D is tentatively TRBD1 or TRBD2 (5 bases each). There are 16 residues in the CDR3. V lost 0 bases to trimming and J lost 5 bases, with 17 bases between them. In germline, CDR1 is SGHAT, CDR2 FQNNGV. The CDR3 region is CASSLDTGAHRDEQYF. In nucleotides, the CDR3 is TGTGCCAGCAGCTTAGATACCGGGGCCCACCGCGACGAGCAGTACTTC.

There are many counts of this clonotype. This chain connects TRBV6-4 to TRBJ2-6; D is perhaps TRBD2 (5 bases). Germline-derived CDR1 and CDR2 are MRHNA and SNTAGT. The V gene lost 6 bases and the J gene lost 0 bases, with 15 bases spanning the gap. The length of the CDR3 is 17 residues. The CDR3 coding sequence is TGTGCCAGCAGCGTAGACACCGACTACTCTGGGGCCAACGTCCTGACTTTC. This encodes CASSVDTDYSGANVLTF.

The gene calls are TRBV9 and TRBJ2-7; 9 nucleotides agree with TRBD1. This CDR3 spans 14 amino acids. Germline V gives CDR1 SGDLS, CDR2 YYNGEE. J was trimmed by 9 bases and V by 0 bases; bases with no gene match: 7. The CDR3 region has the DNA TGTGCCAGCAGCGTAGAGGGACAGGGACAGGTGCAGTACTTC. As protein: CASSVEGQGQVQYF.

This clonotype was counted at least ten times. The CDR3 DNA reads as TGTGCCAGCAGTTTATCAGGGCGAATGAACACTGAAGCTTTCTTT. Residues: CASSLSGRMNTEAFF. The rearrangement links TRBV12-3 or TRBV12-4 to TRBJ1-1; TRBD1 is a possible D gene (5 bases). The ends were cut back, 2 bases at V and 0 bases at J, with 10 bases in the middle. The CDR3 totals 15 residues.

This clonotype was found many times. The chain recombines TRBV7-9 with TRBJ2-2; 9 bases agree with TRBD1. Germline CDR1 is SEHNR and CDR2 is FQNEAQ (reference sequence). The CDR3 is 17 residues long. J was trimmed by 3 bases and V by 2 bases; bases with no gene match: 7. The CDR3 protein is CASSLLNRDRDTGELFF. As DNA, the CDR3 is TGTGCCAGCAGCTTATTAAACCGGGACAGGGACACCGGGGAGCTGTTTTTT.

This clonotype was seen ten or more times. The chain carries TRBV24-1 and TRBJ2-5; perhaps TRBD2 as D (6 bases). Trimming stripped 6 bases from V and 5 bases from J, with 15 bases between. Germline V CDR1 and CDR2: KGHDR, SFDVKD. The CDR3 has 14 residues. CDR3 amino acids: CATSLPGEGETQYF. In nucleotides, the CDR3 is TGTGCCACCAGTTTGCCGGGAGAAGGGGAGACCCAGTACTTC.

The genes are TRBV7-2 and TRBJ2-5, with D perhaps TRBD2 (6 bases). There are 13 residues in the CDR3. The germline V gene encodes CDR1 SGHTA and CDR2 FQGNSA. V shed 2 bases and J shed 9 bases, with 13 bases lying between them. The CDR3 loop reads CASSLSGLGAQYF. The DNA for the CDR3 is TGTGCCAGCAGCTTAAGCGGGTTAGGGGCCCAGTACTTC.

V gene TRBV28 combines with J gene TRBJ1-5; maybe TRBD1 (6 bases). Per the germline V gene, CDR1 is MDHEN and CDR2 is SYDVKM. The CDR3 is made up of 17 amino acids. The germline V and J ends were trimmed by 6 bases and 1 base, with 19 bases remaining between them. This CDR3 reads CASSPPDRMVSNQPQHF. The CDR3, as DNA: TGTGCCAGCAGCCCTCCCGACAGGATGGTGAGCAATCAGCCCCAGCATTTT.

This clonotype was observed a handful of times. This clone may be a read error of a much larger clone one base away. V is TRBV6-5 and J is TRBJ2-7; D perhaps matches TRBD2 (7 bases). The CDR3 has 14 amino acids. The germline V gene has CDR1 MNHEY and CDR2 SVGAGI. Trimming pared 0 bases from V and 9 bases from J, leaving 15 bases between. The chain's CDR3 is CASSYSRGAHGQYF. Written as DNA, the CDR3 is TGTGCCAGCAGTTACTCACGGGGGGCGCACGGGCAGTACTTC.

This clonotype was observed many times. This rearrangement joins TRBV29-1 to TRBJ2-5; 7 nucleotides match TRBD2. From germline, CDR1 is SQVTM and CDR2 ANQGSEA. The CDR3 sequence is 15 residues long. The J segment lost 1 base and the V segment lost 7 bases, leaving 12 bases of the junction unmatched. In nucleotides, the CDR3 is TGCAGCGCCATAGGGATAGCGGGTTCCCAAGAGACCCAGTACTTC. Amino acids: CSAIGIAGSQETQYF.

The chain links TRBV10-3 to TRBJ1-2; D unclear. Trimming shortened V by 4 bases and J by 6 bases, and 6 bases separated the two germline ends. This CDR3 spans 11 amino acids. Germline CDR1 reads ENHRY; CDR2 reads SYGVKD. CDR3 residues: CAISVSDGYTF. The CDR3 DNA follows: TGTGCCATCAGTGTTTCAGATGGCTACACCTTC.

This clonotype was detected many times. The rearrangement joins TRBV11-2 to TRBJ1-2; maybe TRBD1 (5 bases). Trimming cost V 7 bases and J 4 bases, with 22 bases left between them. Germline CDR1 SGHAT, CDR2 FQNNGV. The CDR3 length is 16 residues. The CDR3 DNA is TGTGCCAGCACCCTACAAGATGGGGGACTCACCTATGGCTACACCTTC. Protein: CASTLQDGGLTYGYTF.

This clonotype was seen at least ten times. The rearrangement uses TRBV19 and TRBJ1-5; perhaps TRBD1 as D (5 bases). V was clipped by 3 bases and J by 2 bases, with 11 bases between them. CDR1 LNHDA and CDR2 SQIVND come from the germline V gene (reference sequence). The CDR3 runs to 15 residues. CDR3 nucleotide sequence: TGTGCCAGTAGTATTAGCGAGACAGGCAATCAGCCCCAGCATTTT. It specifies CASSISETGNQPQHF.